The rows below give T cell receptor beta chains drawn from one sample of a study of cytomegalovirus exposure and HLA in healthy donors. Generated by immunoSEQ multiplex PCR, the TCRdb table keeps only in-frame clones and is missing some. This table has tens of thousands of clones, 62% appearing once. What was sequenced was PBMCs. Receptors were obtained from a male donor in good health and CMV-seropositive. CDR3s include the opening cysteine and the closing phenylalanine or tryptophan. Each record gives: V gene, clone size, D gene, J gene, CDR3 DNA, CDR3 protein. A D gene is named only where the DNA matches it firmly. Part of the rows lack a size; the others show once, few, many or a class for expanded clones.

V: TRBV4-1; size: .; D: TRBD1; J: TRBJ2-1; DNA: TGCGCCAGCAGCCAGGCCCCCAGGGGGCGCAGGTACAATGAGCAGTTCTTC; CDR3: CASSQAPRGRRYNEQFF
V: TRBV27; size: once; D: .; J: TRBJ2-7; DNA: TGTGCCAGCAGTCAAGGGGGCTACGAGCAGTACTTC; CDR3: CASSQGGYEQYF
V: TRBV11-1; size: few; D: TRBD2; J: TRBJ2-6; DNA: TGTGCCAGCAGCTTAGCGACTAGCGGGGGGGCCTGGGCCAACGTCCTGACTTTC; CDR3: CASSLATSGGAWANVLTF
V: TRBV6-5; size: few; D: TRBD1; J: TRBJ1-2; DNA: TGTGCCAGCAGTACCAGACAGGGGGGTGGCTACACCTTC; CDR3: CASSTRQGGGYTF
V: TRBV6-6; size: .; D: TRBD1; J: TRBJ2-7; DNA: TGTGCCAGCAGTCCTATACAGGGGGAGGTTGGCGAGCAGTACTTC; CDR3: CASSPIQGEVGEQYF
V: TRBV27; size: .; D: .; J: TRBJ2-7; DNA: TGTGCCAGCGCCCTTGGAACAGCCTACGAGCAGTACTTC; CDR3: CASALGTAYEQYF
V: TRBV18; size: .; D: .; J: TRBJ1-5; DNA: TGTGCCAGCTCACCGTCCACACCGCTCTCCAGTCAGCCCCAGCATTTT; CDR3: CASSPSTPLSSQPQHF
V: TRBV5-1; size: .; D: .; J: TRBJ2-1; DNA: TGCGCCAGCAGCTTGGTAGTCAATGAGCAGTTCTTC; CDR3: CASSLVVNEQFF
V: TRBV4-1; size: .; D: .; J: TRBJ2-1; DNA: TGCGCCAGCAGCCATCCCCCGGGCGGGATAGATGAGCAGTTCTTC; CDR3: CASSHPPGGIDEQFF
V: TRBV2; size: .; D: TRBD1; J: TRBJ1-1; DNA: TGTGCCAGCGATACAGGGGTGGGCACTGAAGCTTTCTTT; CDR3: CASDTGVGTEAFF
V: TRBV28; size: .; D: TRBD1; J: TRBJ1-5; DNA: TGTGCCAGCAGTTTAAGAGACAGGGGGTTTAGCAATCAGCCCCAGCATTTT; CDR3: CASSLRDRGFSNQPQHF
V: TRBV27; size: .; D: TRBD1; J: TRBJ2-2; DNA: TGTGCCAGCAGTTTTTTTTCCCCGGCGCAGGGGGCGGTCACCGGGGAGCTGTTTTTT; CDR3: CASSFFSPAQGAVTGELFF
V: TRBV5-6; size: .; D: TRBD2; J: TRBJ2-3; DNA: TGTGCCAGCAGCTTGGCCACCGGGGGAGGGACAGATACGCAGTATTTT; CDR3: CASSLATGGGTDTQYF
V: TRBV19; size: .; D: TRBD1; J: TRBJ2-7; DNA: TGTGCCAGTAGTACCACAGGGGGCGGTGAGCAGTACTTC; CDR3: CASSTTGGGEQYF
V: TRBV29-1; size: .; D: TRBD2; J: TRBJ2-3; DNA: TGCAGCGTTGTACCGGGGAGGGCGCATACGCAGTATTTT; CDR3: CSVVPGRAHTQYF
V: TRBV4-1; size: .; D: TRBD1; J: TRBJ2-3; DNA: TGCGCCAGCAGCCAAGATGGACAGGACACAGATACGCAGTATTTT; CDR3: CASSQDGQDTDTQYF
V: TRBV11-2; size: .; D: .; J: TRBJ1-4; DNA: TGTGCCAGCAGCTTTACCCTATCGGGGGAAAAACTGTTTTTT; CDR3: CASSFTLSGEKLFF
V: TRBV18; size: .; D: .; J: TRBJ2-7; DNA: TGTGCCAGCTCACCGACTCCGGGCGAGCAGTACTTC; CDR3: CASSPTPGEQYF
V: TRBV15; size: .; D: TRBD2; J: TRBJ2-5; DNA: TGTGCCACCAGCACTTGGACTAGCGGGGGGACGGGAATGACCCAGTACTTC; CDR3: CATSTWTSGGTGMTQYF